This T cell receptor (beta chain) came from a study of cytomegalovirus exposure and HLA in healthy donors. About this clone: Other nucleotide sequences from this sample produce the same CDR3.

Use of 60 Vbeta and 13 Jbeta primers characterized the PCR. TCRdb keeps only in-frame clones here, not all; method: immunoSEQ multiplex PCR. The sample has 150,000 to 250,000 clones, roughly 85% seen once. The CDR3 consists of 14 residues. With 0 bases removed from V and 5 bases from J, the gap between germline ends came to 10 bases. The V gene's germline CDR1 is LGHNA and CDR2 YSLEER. The clonotype was recovered from a woman aged 30 to 39 in good health and CMV-seropositive. The rearrangement uses TRBV4-3 and TRBJ1-2, with TRBD1 as a possible D gene (5 bases). The sequencing sample was made of PBMCs. CDR3 DNA sequence: TGCGCCAGCAGCCAAGACGGGGGGGGATATGGCTACACCTTC. Protein product: CASSQDGGGYGYTF.